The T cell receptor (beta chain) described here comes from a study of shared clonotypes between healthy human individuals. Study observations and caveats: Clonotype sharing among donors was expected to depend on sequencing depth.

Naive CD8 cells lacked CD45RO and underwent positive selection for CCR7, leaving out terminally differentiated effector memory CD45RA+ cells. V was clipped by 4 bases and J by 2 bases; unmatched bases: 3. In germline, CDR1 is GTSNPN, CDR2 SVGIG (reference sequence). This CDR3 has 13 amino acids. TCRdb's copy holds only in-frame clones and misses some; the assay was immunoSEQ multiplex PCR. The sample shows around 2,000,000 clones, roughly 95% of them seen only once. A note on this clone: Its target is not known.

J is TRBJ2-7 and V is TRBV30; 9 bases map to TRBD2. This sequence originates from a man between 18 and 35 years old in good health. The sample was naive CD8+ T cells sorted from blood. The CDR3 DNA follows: TGTGCCTGGACGGGACTAGCCGCCTACGAGCAGTACTTC. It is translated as CAWTGLAAYEQYF.